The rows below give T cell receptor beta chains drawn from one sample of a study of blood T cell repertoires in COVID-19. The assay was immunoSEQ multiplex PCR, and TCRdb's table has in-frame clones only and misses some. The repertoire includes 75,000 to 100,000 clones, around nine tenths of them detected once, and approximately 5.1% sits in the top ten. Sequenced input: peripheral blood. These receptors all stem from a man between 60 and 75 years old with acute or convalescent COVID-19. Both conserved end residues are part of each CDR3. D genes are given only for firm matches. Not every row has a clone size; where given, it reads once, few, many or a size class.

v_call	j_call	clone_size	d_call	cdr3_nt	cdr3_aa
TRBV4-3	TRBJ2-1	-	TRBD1	TGCGCCAGCAGCCAAGAACGAGACAGGGGACGGACGGGTGAGCAGTTCTTC	CASSQERDRGRTGEQFF
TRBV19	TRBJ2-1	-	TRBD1	TGTGCCAGTAGTCCGGACAGGGGTTCCTACAATGAGCAGTTCTTC	CASSPDRGSYNEQFF
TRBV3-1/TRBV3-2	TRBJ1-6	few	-	TGTGCCAGCAGCCAAGATTTGAGTATACCGTCACCCCTCCACTTT	CASSQDLSIPSPLHF
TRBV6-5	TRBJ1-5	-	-	TGTGCCAGCAGCCTGCAACTTCCACTCAATCAGCCCCAGCATTTT	CASSLQLPLNQPQHF
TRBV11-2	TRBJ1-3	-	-	TGTGCCAGCAGCCTCCGGACAGCAACGAACTCTGGAAACACCATATATTTT	CASSLRTATNSGNTIYF
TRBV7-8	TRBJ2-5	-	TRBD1	TGTGCCAGCAGCCTCTCGGGGACAGGGCGATGGGAAGAGACCCAGTACTTC	CASSLSGTGRWEETQYF
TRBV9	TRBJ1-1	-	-	TGTGCCAGCAGCGTAATTGATTTAGGCGGCACTGAAGCTTTCTTT	CASSVIDLGGTEAFF
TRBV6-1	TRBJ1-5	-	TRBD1	TGTGCCAGCAGTGAAGTGGGACAGGGGGGCCCGAGCAATCAGCCCCAGCATTTT	CASSEVGQGGPSNQPQHF
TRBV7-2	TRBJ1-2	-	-	TGTGCCAGCAGAAGAGATGATGGCTACACCTTC	CASRRDDGYTF
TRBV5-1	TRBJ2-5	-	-	TGCGCCAGCAGCTTGGGCAGGTGGCAAGAGACCCAGTACTTC	CASSLGRWQETQYF
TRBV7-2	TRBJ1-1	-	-	TGTGCCAGCAGCTTAGACAGGGAAGCTGAAGCTTTCTTT	CASSLDREAEAFF
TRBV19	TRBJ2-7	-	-	TGTGCCAGTAGTCAGGGGTCGGGATACGAGCAGTACTTC	CASSQGSGYEQYF
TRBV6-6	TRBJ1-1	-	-	TGTGCCAGCAGTTACCGGACATCCTACACTGAAGCTTTCTTT	CASSYRTSYTEAFF
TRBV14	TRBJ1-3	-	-	TGTGCCAGCAGCCAAGATGCAGGGGTCTGGAACACCATATATTTT	CASSQDAGVWNTIYF
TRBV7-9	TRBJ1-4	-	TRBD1	TGTGCCAGCAGCCTAGGGACAGGGGGGAGTGAAAAACTGTTTTTT	CASSLGTGGSEKLFF
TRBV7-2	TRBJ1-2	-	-	TGTGCCAGCAGCAGCAGACAGGACTCTAACTATGGCTACACCTTC	CASSSRQDSNYGYTF
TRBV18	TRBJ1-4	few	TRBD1	TGTGCCAGCTCACAGGGGGCAGATGAAAAACTGTTTTTT	CASSQGADEKLFF
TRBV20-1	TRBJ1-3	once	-	TGCAGTGCTAGTTTCCAGGGCGCTGGAAACACCATATATTTT	CSASFQGAGNTIYF
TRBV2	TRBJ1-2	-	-	TGTGCCAGCGCAGACACATCTAACTATGGCTACACCTTC	CASADTSNYGYTF
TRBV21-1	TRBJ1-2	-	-	TGTGCCAGCACCCGAGGGGGAGGGCCAGGGATCTATGGCTACACCTTC	CASTRGGGPGIYGYTF